The T cell receptor (beta chain) under discussion was sequenced for a study of T cells in Graves' hyperthyroidism and ophthalmopathy. Study outcomes and limitations: In the blood, most expanded thyroid clonotypes above 0.001 appeared as well.

This clonotype has a handful of counts. The antigen remains undetermined. Criteria for exclusion of patients were uncontrolled infection, other autoimmune disease, pregnancy or lactation. Diagnosis rested on symptoms, serum thyroxine and TRAb, thyroid ultrasound, and orbital computed tomography. Researchers amplified the TCR beta CDR3 regions from RNA transcripts. First-round RT-PCR of the TCR CDR3 relied on the HTBI primer set. TCRdb fed the multiplex PCR reads into MiXCR, producing one record per CDR3 protein. The data contain 450,000 to 600,000 distinct CDR3 sequences, less than 20% of them seen just once; the ten biggest clones take up 45% to 50%. Sequences were obtained from blood. This clonotype originated in a man in his forties or fifties with Graves' ophthalmopathy.

CDR3: CASSSLASEGIRTEAFF. Here the CDR3 DNA reads TGTGCCAGCAGCTCTTTAGCGTCCGAGGGTATTCGGACTGAAGCTTTCTTT. The chain carries TRBV7-2 and TRBJ1-1; D is unresolved. V was cut by 4 bases and J by 5 bases, with 23 bases left in between. This CDR3 spans 17 amino acids. The V gene's germline CDR1 is SGHTA and CDR2 FQGNSA. Complete variable domain (other parts from reference TRBV7-2 and TRBJ1-1): GAGVSQSPSNKVTEKGKDVELRCDPISGHTALYWYRQSLGQGLEFLIYFQGNSAPDKSGLPSDRFSAERTGGSVSTLTIQRTQQEDSAVYLCASSSLASEGIRTEAFFGQGTRLTVV.